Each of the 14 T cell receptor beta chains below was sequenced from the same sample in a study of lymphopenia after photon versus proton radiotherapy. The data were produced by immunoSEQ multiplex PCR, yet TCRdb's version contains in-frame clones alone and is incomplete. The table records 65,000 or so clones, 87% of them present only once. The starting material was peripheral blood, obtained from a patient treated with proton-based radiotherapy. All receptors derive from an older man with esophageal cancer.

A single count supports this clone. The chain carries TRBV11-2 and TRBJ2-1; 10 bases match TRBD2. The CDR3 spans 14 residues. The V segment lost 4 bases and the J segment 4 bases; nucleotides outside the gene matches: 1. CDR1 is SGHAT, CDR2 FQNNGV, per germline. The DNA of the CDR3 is TGTGCCAGCAGCTCACTAGCGGGATACAATGAGCAGTTCTTC. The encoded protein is CASSSLAGYNEQFF.

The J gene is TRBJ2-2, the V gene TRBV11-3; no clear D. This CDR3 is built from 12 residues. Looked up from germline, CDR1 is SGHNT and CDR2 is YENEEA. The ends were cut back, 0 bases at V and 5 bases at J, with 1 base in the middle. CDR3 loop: CASSLETGELFF. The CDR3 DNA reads TGTGCCAGCAGCTTAGAAACCGGGGAGCTGTTTTTT.

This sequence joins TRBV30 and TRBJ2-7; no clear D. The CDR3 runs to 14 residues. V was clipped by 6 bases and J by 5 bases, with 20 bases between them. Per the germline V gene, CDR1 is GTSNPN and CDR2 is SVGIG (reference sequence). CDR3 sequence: CACPAARREHEQYF. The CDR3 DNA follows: TGTGCCTGCCCGGCGGCACGGAGAGAGCACGAGCAGTACTTC.

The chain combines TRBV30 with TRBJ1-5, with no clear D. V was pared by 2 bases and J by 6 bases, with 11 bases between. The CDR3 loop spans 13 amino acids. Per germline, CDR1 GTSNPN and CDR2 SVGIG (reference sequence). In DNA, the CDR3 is TGTGCCTGGAGTCACGGGGTTGGTCAGCCCCAGCATTTT. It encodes CAWSHGVGQPQHF. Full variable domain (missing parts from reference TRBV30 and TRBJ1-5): SQTIHQWPATLVQPVGSPLSLECTVEGTSNPNLYWYRQAAGRGLQLLFYSVGIGQISSEVPQNLSASRPQDRQFILSSKKLLLSDSGFYLCAWSHGVGQPQHFGDGTRLSIL.

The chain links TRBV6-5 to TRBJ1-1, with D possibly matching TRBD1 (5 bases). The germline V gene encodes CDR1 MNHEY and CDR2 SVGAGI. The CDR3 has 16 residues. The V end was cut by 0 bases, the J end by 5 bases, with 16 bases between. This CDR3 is CASSYSLPPGRTEAFF. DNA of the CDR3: TGTGCCAGCAGTTACTCATTACCTCCAGGGCGTACTGAAGCTTTCTTT.

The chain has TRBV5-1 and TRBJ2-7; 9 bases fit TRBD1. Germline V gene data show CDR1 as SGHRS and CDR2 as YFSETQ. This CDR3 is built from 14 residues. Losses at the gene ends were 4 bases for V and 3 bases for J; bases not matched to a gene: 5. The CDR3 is CASSRRTGDYEQYF. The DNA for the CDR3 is TGCGCCAGCAGCAGACGGACAGGGGACTACGAGCAGTACTTC.

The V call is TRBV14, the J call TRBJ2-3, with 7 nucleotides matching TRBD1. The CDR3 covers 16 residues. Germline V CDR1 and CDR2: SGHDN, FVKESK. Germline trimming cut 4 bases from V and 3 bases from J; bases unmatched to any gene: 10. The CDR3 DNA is TGTGCCAGCAGCCCGGCGTGGACAGGTGGGACAGATACGCAGTATTTT. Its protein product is CASSPAWTGGTDTQYF.

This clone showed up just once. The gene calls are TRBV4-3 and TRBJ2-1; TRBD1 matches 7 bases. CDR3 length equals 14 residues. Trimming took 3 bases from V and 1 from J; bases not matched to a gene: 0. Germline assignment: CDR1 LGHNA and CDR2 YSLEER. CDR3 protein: CASSQGQSYNEQFF. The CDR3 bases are TGCGCCAGCAGCCAGGGACAGTCCTACAATGAGCAGTTCTTC.

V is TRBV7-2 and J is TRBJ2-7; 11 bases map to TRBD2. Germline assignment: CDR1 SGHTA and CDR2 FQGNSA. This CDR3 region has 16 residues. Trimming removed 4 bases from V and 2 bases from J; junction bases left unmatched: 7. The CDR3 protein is CASSSSLAGGAYEQYF. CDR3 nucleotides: TGTGCCAGCAGCTCCTCCCTAGCGGGAGGCGCCTACGAGCAGTACTTC.

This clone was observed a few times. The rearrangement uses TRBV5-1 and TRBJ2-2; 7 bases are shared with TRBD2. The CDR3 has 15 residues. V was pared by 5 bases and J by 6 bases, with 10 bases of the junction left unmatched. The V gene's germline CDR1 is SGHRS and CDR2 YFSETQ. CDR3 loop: CASRISGARAGELFF. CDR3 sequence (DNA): TGCGCCAGCAGGATAAGCGGGGCGCGGGCCGGGGAGCTGTTTTTT.

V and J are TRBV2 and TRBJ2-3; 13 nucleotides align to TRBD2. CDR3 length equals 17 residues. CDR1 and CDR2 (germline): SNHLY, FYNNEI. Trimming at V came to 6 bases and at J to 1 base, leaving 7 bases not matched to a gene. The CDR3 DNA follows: TGTGCCAGCAGCCCCTGGACTAGCGGGAGCCGCACAGATACGCAGTATTTT. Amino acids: CASSPWTSGSRTDTQYF.

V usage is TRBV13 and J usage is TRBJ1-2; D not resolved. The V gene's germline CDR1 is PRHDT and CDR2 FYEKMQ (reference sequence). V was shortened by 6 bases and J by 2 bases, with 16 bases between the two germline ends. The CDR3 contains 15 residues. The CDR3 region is CASSEVSGVNYGYTF. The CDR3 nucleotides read TGTGCCAGCAGTGAAGTTTCAGGCGTAAACTATGGCTACACCTTC.

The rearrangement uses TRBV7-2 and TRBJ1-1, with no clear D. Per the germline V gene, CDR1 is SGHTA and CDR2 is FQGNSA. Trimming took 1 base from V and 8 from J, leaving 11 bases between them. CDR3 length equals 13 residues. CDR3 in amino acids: CASSLVGLKEAFF. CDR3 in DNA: TGTGCCAGCAGCTTAGTAGGGCTAAAGGAAGCTTTCTTT.

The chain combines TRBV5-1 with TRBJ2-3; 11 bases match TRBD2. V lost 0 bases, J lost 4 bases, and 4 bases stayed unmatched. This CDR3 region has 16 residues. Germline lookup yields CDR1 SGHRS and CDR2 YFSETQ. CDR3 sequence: CASSLGLAGSSDTQYF. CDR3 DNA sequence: TGCGCCAGCAGCTTGGGACTAGCGGGGTCCTCAGATACGCAGTATTTT. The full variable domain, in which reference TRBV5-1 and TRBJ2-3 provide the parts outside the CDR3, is KAGVTQTPRYLIKTRGQQVTLSCSPISGHRSVSWYQQTPGQGLQFLFEYFSETQRNKGNFPGRFSGRQFSNSRSEMNVSTLELGDSALYLCASSLGLAGSSDTQYFGPGTRLTVL.